This entry concerns a single TCR beta chain. The entry originates in a study of T cell changes during pregnancy in multiple sclerosis. TCRdb's copy holds only in-frame clones and misses some; the assay was immunoSEQ multiplex PCR. The sample consists of under 90,000 clones, 92% of them appearing once. V lost 5 bases and J 1 base, leaving 12 bases between the germline ends. CDR1 and CDR2 (germline): SGHRS, YFSETQ. CDR3 size: 14 residues. The receptor was isolated from a female donor in good health, enrolled as a control in a pregnancy study. The genes are TRBV5-1 and TRBJ2-5; weak D call: TRBD2 (6 bases). Sequences were derived from peripheral blood, sampled in the second trimester of pregnancy. The CDR3 DNA follows: TGCGCCAGCAGTCACCGGACTACCCAAGAGACCCAGTACTTC. This gives the protein CASSHRTTQETQYF.